This TCR beta chain was identified in a study of blood T cell repertoires in COVID-19. At the level of the study: The cDNA or gDNA used as material had been derived from T cells, B-cell-depleted T cells, or PBMCs.

The trim removed 5 bases at V and 6 bases at J, leaving 6 bases unmatched. The CDR3 runs to 14 residues. Per the germline V gene, CDR1 is PRHDT and CDR2 is FYEKMQ (reference sequence). The repertoire was sequenced with immunoSEQ multiplex PCR; TCRdb's copy has only in-frame clones and lacks some. The table lists around 100,000 clones, more than 70% of them singletons. Sequenced input: peripheral blood. The chain carries TRBV13 and TRBJ1-5, with TRBD1 identical over 8 bases. This sequence was found in a human donor in a cohort sampled during active COVID-19. The CDR3 DNA follows: TGTGCCAGCAGCAAACAGGGGGGGGGTCAGCCCCAGCATTTT. Translation gives CASSKQGGGQPQHF. The variable domain in full, with the rest retrieved from reference TRBV13 and TRBJ1-5, is AAGVIQSPRHLIKEKRETATLKCYPIPRHDTVYWYQQGPGQDPQFLISFYEKMQSDKGSIPDRFSAQQFSDYHSELNMSSLELGDSALYFCASSKQGGGQPQHFGDGTRLSIL.